The 28 T cell receptor beta chains below all came from one sample that was sequenced in a study of blood T cells in healthy people across ages. The authors ran a second PCR of roughly 6 to 12 cycles using a sample-barcoded 5' primer and a J-beta primer mix. TCRdb re-derived calls from the 5' RACE reads in MiXCR, one entry per CDR3 protein. The sample includes 1.5 million to 2 million distinct CDR3 sequences, roughly 27% of them seen just once. Sequencing was performed on blood. These receptors all come from a woman aged 25 to 39 in good health.

The genes are TRBV5-1 and TRBJ2-1; the match to TRBD1 covers 9 bases. Germline V gene sequence: CDR1 SGHRS, CDR2 YFSETQ. CDR3 length: 14 residues. Losses at the gene ends were 4 bases for V and 5 bases for J; bases not matched to a gene: 4. DNA for the CDR3: TGCGCCAGCAGCGTACAGGGGGCGAACAATGAGCAGTTCTTC. It yields the protein CASSVQGANNEQFF. The full variable domain, completed using reference TRBV5-1 and TRBJ2-1, is KAGVTQTPRYLIKTRGQQVTLSCSPISGHRSVSWYQQTPGQGLQFLFEYFSETQRNKGNFPGRFSGRQFSNSRSEMNVSTLELGDSALYLCASSVQGANNEQFFGPGTRLTVL.

Remarks on this clonotype: A much larger clone lies one base from this, so it may be a read error. The chain joins TRBV12-3 or TRBV12-4 to TRBJ2-1; the D gene is possibly TRBD2 (6 bases). V gave up 7 bases and J gave up 10 bases, with 17 bases separating them. The CDR3 is 13 amino acids. The CDR3 region is CASNEPGLNEQFF. In nucleotides, the CDR3 is TGTGCCAGCAACGAACCGGGACTCAACGAGCAGTTCTTC.

The gene calls are TRBV20-1 and TRBJ2-3; 7 nucleotides match TRBD2. The CDR3 sequence is 14 residues long. V lost 5 bases and J lost 0; bases outside the gene matches: 5. Germline V gene data show CDR1 as DFQATT and CDR2 as SNEGSKA (reference sequence). The CDR3 DNA follows: TGCAGTGCTGCCAGCGGGGTGAGCACAGATACGCAGTATTTT. Its protein is CSAASGVSTDTQYF.

The V call is TRBV6-6, the J call TRBJ1-1; D perhaps matches TRBD1 (5 bases). The germline V gene encodes CDR1 MNHNY and CDR2 SVGAGI (reference sequence). Between the trimmed V and J ends, which lost 7 bases and 8 bases, there was a span of 20 bases. CDR3 size: 14 residues. The CDR3 region has the DNA TGTGCCAGCACCGACCACGTGGCGGGACTAGAAGCTTTCTTT. It specifies CASTDHVAGLEAFF.

The DNA of the CDR3 is TGCAGTGCTAGAGATAGGGGGGTAGGCTACGAGCAGTACTTC. Residues: CSARDRGVGYEQYF. V is TRBV20-1 and J is TRBJ2-7; D assignment may be TRBD1 or TRBD2 (6 bases each). Germline-derived CDR1 and CDR2 are DFQATT and SNEGSKA (reference sequence). The CDR3 is made up of 14 amino acids. Trimming left V 0 bases short and J 3 bases short, with 12 bases between.

J is TRBJ2-1 and V is TRBV6-1; D assignment may be TRBD1 or TRBD2 (6 bases each). The CDR3 loop spans 13 amino acids. Germline CDR1 reads MNHNS; CDR2 reads SASEGT. V lost 4 bases to trimming and J lost 13 bases, with 17 bases between them. The CDR3 sequence is CASSVQGGETQFF. The DNA for the CDR3 is TGTGCCAGCAGTGTACAGGGAGGAGAGACCCAGTTCTTC.

V and J are TRBV6-6 and TRBJ2-7; D perhaps matches TRBD2 (5 bases). The germline V and J ends were trimmed by 2 bases and 0 bases, with 8 bases remaining between them. Per the germline V gene, CDR1 is MNHNY and CDR2 is SVGAGI (reference sequence). This CDR3 has 14 residues. The CDR3 bases are TGTGCCAGCAGTTACCTCCGGGACTCCTACGAGCAGTACTTC. Protein product: CASSYLRDSYEQYF.

This chain joins TRBV20-1 and TRBJ2-7; D not resolved. In germline, CDR1 is DFQATT, CDR2 SNEGSKA (reference sequence). This CDR3 is built from 13 residues. The CDR3, as DNA: TGCGCCGGAGACGGCCAGGTAGAAGGCGAGCAGTACTTC. Residues: CAGDGQVEGEQYF.

The rearrangement uses TRBV7-2 and TRBJ2-4, with TRBD1 matching 7 bases. The assigned J gene may be wrong: the sequence end matches TRBJ2-7 better. CDR3 size: 14 residues. CDR1 is SGHTA, CDR2 FQGNSA, per germline. CDR3 nucleotide sequence: TGTGCCAGCAGTGACAGGGATTTTCGAGACGAGCAGTACTTC. Translated, it gives CASSDRDFRDEQYF.

V usage is TRBV30 and J usage is TRBJ2-4; 12 bases fit TRBD2. Germline CDR1 is GTSNPN and CDR2 is SVGIG (reference sequence). The V segment lost 6 bases and the J segment 6 bases; nucleotides outside the gene matches: 3. The CDR3 loop spans 13 amino acids. This CDR3 is CACGLAGLNIQYF. CDR3 coding DNA: TGTGCCTGTGGACTAGCGGGGTTAAACATTCAGTACTTC.

This chain links TRBV15 with TRBJ1-1; tentatively, D is TRBD1 (6 bases). The ends were cut back, 5 bases at V and 8 bases at J, with 18 bases in the middle. Germline V gene sequence: CDR1 LNHNV, CDR2 YYDKDF (reference sequence). This CDR3 is 14 amino acids long. The CDR3 sequence: CATSRSSTGTEAFF. CDR3 sequence (DNA): TGTGCCACCAGCCGCAGTTCAACAGGGACGGAAGCTTTCTTT.

The chain links TRBV6-1 to TRBJ2-5; D is unclear. Per the germline V gene, CDR1 is MNHNS and CDR2 is SASEGT. The CDR3 is 13 amino acids. V lost 6 bases to trimming and J lost 3 bases, with 11 bases between them. The CDR3 loop is CASREEVKETQYF. The CDR3 nucleotides read TGTGCCAGCAGAGAGGAAGTCAAAGAGACCCAGTACTTC.

This clonotype was seen a few times. The genes are TRBV7-2 and TRBJ2-7; 7 bases align to TRBD2. CDR1 is SGHTA and CDR2 is FQGNSA in the germline V gene. This CDR3 spans 15 amino acids. The trim removed 2 bases at V and 3 bases at J, leaving 7 bases unmatched. The CDR3 sequence is CASSLRDYPDYEQYF. The CDR3 DNA sequence: TGTGCCAGCAGCTTAAGGGACTACCCGGACTACGAGCAGTACTTC.

The table lists this clonotype with many counts. This sequence joins TRBV5-1 and TRBJ2-1; TRBD1 aligns across 7 bases. This CDR3 spans 15 amino acids. Germline CDR1 and CDR2: SGHRS and YFSETQ. V lost 2 bases, J lost 5 bases, and 7 bases stayed unmatched. The CDR3 loop is CASSLFDRDDNEQFF. The CDR3 DNA sequence: TGCGCCAGCAGCTTATTTGACAGGGATGACAATGAGCAGTTCTTC.

CDR3 coding DNA: TGCAGTGCTAGTTCATACGATGAGCAGTTCTTC. Residues: CSASSYDEQFF. The chain employs TRBV20-1 and TRBJ2-1, with D uncertain. Per germline, CDR1 DFQATT and CDR2 SNEGSKA (reference sequence). This CDR3 has 11 amino acids. V was trimmed by 3 bases and J by 8 bases, leaving 8 bases between them.

This clonotype was counted a few times. This chain links TRBV7-9 with TRBJ2-5; D is ambiguous. This CDR3 spans 12 amino acids. Trimming took off 6 bases at V and 11 bases at J, with 16 bases between the two ends. Looked up from germline, CDR1 is SEHNR and CDR2 is FQNEAQ (reference sequence). CDR3 sequence (DNA): TGTGCCAGCAGTTCCGGGTCCAATGAGCAGTACTTC. Translated: CASSSGSNEQYF.

This clonotype turned up a few times. The CDR3 here is CASSTGDSGANVLTF. Written as DNA, the CDR3 is TGTGCCAGCAGTACGGGGGACTCTGGGGCCAACGTCCTGACTTTC. This chain joins TRBV6-1 and TRBJ2-6, with D possibly being TRBD2 (6 bases). Looked up from germline, CDR1 is MNHNS and CDR2 is SASEGT. The V end lost 5 bases, the J end lost 0 bases, and 8 bases lay between the germline ends. The CDR3 has 15 residues.

The chain couples TRBV2 to TRBJ1-1, with 8 positions matching TRBD1. The CDR3 runs 16 residues. CDR1 is SNHLY, CDR2 FYNNEI, per germline. J was trimmed by 0 bases and V by 6 bases; bases with no gene match: 9. The CDR3 coding sequence is TGTGCCAGCAGCCAAGGACAGGGAAGAATGAACACTGAAGCTTTCTTT. Its protein product is CASSQGQGRMNTEAFF.

Worth noting for this clonotype: The junction differs from germline at one of its ends, possibly a read error. The gene calls are TRBV5-1 and TRBJ2-3; 10 positions match TRBD2. Germline CDR1 is SGHRS and CDR2 is YFSETQ. This CDR3 comprises 16 residues. The CDR3 here is CASSFLAGAGTDTLYF. The CDR3 nucleotides are TGCGCCAGCAGCTTTCTAGCGGGAGCAGGTACAGATACGCTGTATTTT.

This clonotype occurred many times. This sequence joins TRBV20-1 and TRBJ2-5, with D tentatively TRBD2 (5 bases). The CDR3 runs to 12 residues. Trimming took 2 bases from V and 5 from J, leaving 9 bases between them. The germline V gene has CDR1 DFQATT and CDR2 SNEGSKA (reference sequence). This CDR3 reads CSARLAAETQYF. The CDR3 DNA is TGCAGTGCTAGACTAGCCGCCGAGACCCAGTACTTC.

This chain joins TRBV9 and TRBJ2-2; 9 bases line up with TRBD1. The J segment lost 5 bases and the V segment lost 2 bases, leaving 7 bases of the junction unmatched. This CDR3 contains 16 residues. Germline V gene sequence: CDR1 SGDLS, CDR2 YYNGEE. The CDR3 bases are TGTGCCAGCAGCGTTTCGGGGACAGGGAGGACCGGGGAGCTGTTTTTT. Amino acid sequence: CASSVSGTGRTGELFF.

This clonotype has at least ten counts. This sequence joins TRBV5-1 and TRBJ2-5; 9 nucleotides align to TRBD2. The DNA matches TRBJ2-7 better at its end, which makes the J call doubtful. CDR1 and CDR2 from the germline V gene are SGHRS and YFSETQ. This CDR3 has 16 amino acids. The CDR3 nucleotides are TGCGCCAGCAGCTTGGTGGCTAGCGGGGAGATATACGAGCAGTACTTC. Protein sequence: CASSLVASGEIYEQYF.

This clonotype was found a few times. The chain recombines TRBV20-1 with TRBJ1-1, with D hard to call. The V end lost 4 bases, the J end lost 1 base, and 19 bases lay between the germline ends. This CDR3 is built from 16 residues. Germline CDR1 DFQATT, CDR2 SNEGSKA (reference sequence). The CDR3 loop reads CSAKMGGSLANTEAFF. The DNA for the CDR3 is TGCAGTGCTAAAATGGGAGGCAGCCTTGCGAACACTGAAGCTTTCTTT.

This clonotype was observed many times. This sequence joins TRBV6-6 and TRBJ2-7; the D call may be TRBD1 or TRBD2 (7 bases each). Germline V gene sequence: CDR1 MNHNY, CDR2 SVGAGI (reference sequence). This CDR3 has 14 amino acids. V lost 6 bases to trimming and J lost 3 bases, with 15 bases between them. CDR3 region: CASSRGGGLYEQYF. The CDR3 DNA sequence: TGTGCCAGCAGCCGGGGAGGGGGCCTCTACGAGCAGTACTTC.

This clonotype was seen repeatedly, ten times or more. The CDR3 is CASSPRGGQGKNIQYF. In DNA form, the CDR3 reads TGCGCCAGCAGCCCACGGGGGGGCCAGGGCAAAAACATTCAGTACTTC. The V gene is TRBV4-1, the J gene TRBJ2-4; TRBD2 agrees at 8 bases. Germline lookup yields CDR1 MGHRA and CDR2 YSYEKL. V lost 4 bases and J lost 3; bases outside the gene matches: 8. The CDR3 runs 16 residues.

This chain uses TRBV7-2 with TRBJ2-1; 9 bases are shared with TRBD1. After removal of 5 bases from V and 7 bases from J, the junction contained 9 bases not matched to a gene. From germline, CDR1 is SGHTA and CDR2 FQGNSA. This CDR3 has 15 residues. CDR3 amino acids: CASSAGTGYWNEQFF. The CDR3 coding sequence is TGTGCCAGCAGCGCTGGGACAGGGTATTGGAATGAGCAGTTCTTC.

The chain links TRBV5-1 to TRBJ2-1; 10 bases agree with TRBD2. Germline CDR1 is SGHRS and CDR2 is YFSETQ. There are 13 residues in the CDR3. Germline trimming cut 4 bases from V and 11 bases from J; bases unmatched to any gene: 6. CDR3 sequence reads: CASSVLAGAKQFF. DNA of the CDR3: TGCGCCAGCAGCGTGCTAGCGGGAGCTAAGCAGTTCTTC. The entire variable domain, with the rest obtained from reference TRBV5-1 and TRBJ2-1, is as follows: KAGVTQTPRYLIKTRGQQVTLSCSPISGHRSVSWYQQTPGQGLQFLFEYFSETQRNKGNFPGRFSGRQFSNSRSEMNVSTLELGDSALYLCASSVLAGAKQFFGPGTRLTVL.

The sample holds many counts of this clonotype. One end of the junction is discordant with germline, which a read error may explain. The V and J genes are TRBV12-3 or TRBV12-4 and TRBJ1-5; possibly TRBD1 for D (5 bases). The CDR3 sequence is 14 residues long. The CDR3 is CASSLGRGDQPQHF. The CDR3 DNA reads as TGTGCCAGCAGCTTAGGGCGGGGGGATCAGCCCCAGCATTTT.